The clone carrying this T cell receptor (beta chain) was counted a few times. Its antigen is as yet unknown. The data were obtained in a study of blood T cells in healthy people across ages. Peripheral blood samples of 9 to 10 milliliters were drawn from each donor. Isolation of PBMCs gave at least 7 million cells per sample. Study-level findings and limits: TCR beta diversity per million T cells fell roughly linearly with age. Any changes in expanded clonotypes were possibly confounded, as donor CMV status remained unknown.

Alongside a J-beta primer mix, a sample-barcoded 5' primer served in a second PCR lasting roughly 7 to 12 cycles. TCRdb used MiXCR to reprocess the 5' RACE reads, holding one entry per CDR3 protein. The sample records about 1.5 million distinct CDR3 sequences, 35% to 45% being singletons. This clonotype was sampled from a woman aged 18-29 years in good health. Material: blood.

CDR3 nucleotide sequence: TGTGCCAGCAGCTTAGAAGGTTGGCCCCAGCATTTT. It encodes CASSLEGWPQHF. The chain employs TRBV7-9 and TRBJ1-5; D uncertain. This CDR3 has 12 amino acids. Germline CDR1 reads SEHNR; CDR2 reads FQNEAQ (reference sequence). V was shortened by 1 base and J by 9 bases, with 7 bases between the two germline ends.